This entry lists 29 T cell receptor beta chains sequenced from one sample in a study of naive and memory T cell subsets. Ligated cDNA underwent four rounds of PCR with nested alpha and beta constant region primers and SP2. TCRdb recomputed calls from the UMI-ligation and nested PCR reads with MiXCR, one row per CDR3 protein. This sample has 35,000 to 40,000 distinct CDR3 sequences; roughly 11% occur once, and the top ten carry about 4.2%. Regarding treatment: skin biopsy from PPD injection site in Mantoux-positive individual. A UMI-containing oligonucleotide was joined by 3' ligation to the TCR cDNA template. The material was skin, obtained from a tuberculin skin test site. These receptors came from an adult in good health.

This clonotype was seen at least ten times. V usage is TRBV3-1 and J usage is TRBJ2-1, with 11 positions matching TRBD1. The V gene's germline CDR1 is LGHDT and CDR2 YNNKEL (reference sequence). With 0 bases clipped from V and 4 bases from J, the junction kept 2 bases outside the gene matches. The CDR3 spans 16 residues. The CDR3 bases are TGTGCCAGCAGCCAAGATGGGACAGGGGGATACAATGAGCAGTTCTTC. Translating gives CASSQDGTGGYNEQFF.

The chain couples TRBV28 to TRBJ1-1; D possibly corresponds to TRBD1 (5 bases). This CDR3 is built from 13 residues. V lost 6 bases, J lost 0 bases, and 8 bases lay in between. CDR1 MDHEN and CDR2 SYDVKM come from the germline V gene. The CDR3, as DNA: TGTGCCAGCAGGCAGGGCATGAACACTGAAGCTTTCTTT. It yields the protein CASRQGMNTEAFF.

This chain connects TRBV4-2 to TRBJ2-3; maybe TRBD2 (6 bases). V was clipped by 1 base and J by 3 bases, with 11 bases between them. The germline V gene has CDR1 LGHNA and CDR2 YNFKEQ. The CDR3 extends over 15 amino acids. The CDR3 loop is CASSQVAGGTDTQYF. CDR3 coding DNA: TGTGCCAGCAGCCAAGTCGCTGGAGGGACAGATACGCAGTATTTT.

This clonotype was counted at least ten times. The CDR3: CSVRRPDRDYGYTF. CDR3 in DNA: TGCAGTGTCCGACGGCCCGACAGGGACTATGGCTACACCTTC. This rearrangement joins TRBV20-1 to TRBJ1-2; 7 bases are shared with TRBD1. The J segment lost 3 bases and the V segment lost 7 bases, leaving 11 bases of the junction unmatched. Germline-derived CDR1 and CDR2 are DFQATT and SNEGSKA (reference sequence). The CDR3 extends over 14 amino acids.

This clonotype has only a few counts. The V call is TRBV29-1, the J call TRBJ2-4; TRBD1 matches 8 bases. The CDR3 spans 13 residues. Germline V CDR1 and CDR2: SQVTM, ANQGSEA. After removal of 3 bases from V and 9 bases from J, the junction contained 7 bases not matched to a gene. CDR3 residues: CSVDGQGNGIQYF. CDR3 nucleotides: TGCAGCGTTGATGGACAGGGTAATGGCATTCAGTACTTC.

About this clonotype: One junction end does not reproduce the germline sequence, and a read error may be involved. This rearrangement joins TRBV12-3 or TRBV12-4 to TRBJ1-2; possible D gene TRBD1, 5 bases. This CDR3 contains 13 residues. As DNA, the CDR3 is TGTGCCAGCACCTTGGGGGGAGGGCATGGCGACACCTTC. It codes for CASTLGGGHGDTF.

CDR3 bases: TGTGCCAGCAGTGAAGCGTGGACAGGTCAATCTGAAGCTTTCTTT. Translating gives CASSEAWTGQSEAFF. V gene TRBV6-1 combines with J gene TRBJ1-1, with 7 bases identical to TRBD1. With 0 bases clipped from V and 6 bases from J, the junction kept 7 bases outside the gene matches. Germline V gene data show CDR1 as MNHNS and CDR2 as SASEGT. CDR3 length: 15 residues.

This clonotype occurred a few times. This chain joins TRBV5-1 and TRBJ1-6; 10 bases line up with TRBD1. There are 15 residues in the CDR3. V was clipped by 3 bases and J by 8 bases; unmatched bases: 5. Germline CDR1 and CDR2: SGHRS and YFSETQ. The CDR3 is CASSSRTGGDSPLHF. Here the CDR3 DNA reads TGCGCCAGCAGCTCGAGGACAGGGGGGGATTCACCCCTCCACTTT.

In this sample, this clonotype turned up many times. CDR3: CASSTNNYGYTF. In nucleotides, the CDR3 is TGTGCCAGCAGTACAAATAACTATGGCTACACCTTC. The rearrangement links TRBV27 to TRBJ1-2; D is uncertain. CDR3 size: 12 residues. Germline assignment: CDR1 MNHEY and CDR2 SMNVEV (reference sequence). Trimming pared 5 bases from V and 1 base from J, leaving 5 bases between.

This CDR3 is CASNDRLLSTDTQYF. For the CDR3, the DNA is TGCGCCAGCAACGACAGGCTCCTTAGCACAGATACGCAGTATTTT. The chain carries TRBV5-1 and TRBJ2-3, with a weak D call TRBD1 (6 bases). CDR1 is SGHRS, CDR2 YFSETQ, per germline. The CDR3 runs to 15 residues. V lost 6 bases to trimming and J lost 0 bases, with 14 bases between them.

This clonotype showed up many times. This sequence joins TRBV5-5 and TRBJ1-1; the D gene is possibly TRBD1 (5 bases). From germline, CDR1 is SGHKS and CDR2 YYEKEE (reference sequence). The CDR3 loop spans 14 amino acids. V lost 0 bases and J lost 3, with 9 bases in between. The CDR3 is CASSLDLGDTEAFF. In nucleotides, the CDR3 is TGTGCCAGCAGCTTGGATCTGGGGGACACTGAAGCTTTCTTT.

V gene TRBV6-1 combines with J gene TRBJ1-4; D not resolved. The V gene's germline CDR1 is MNHNS and CDR2 SASEGT. The CDR3 totals 15 residues. V lost 2 bases, J lost 7 bases, and 14 bases lay in between. The CDR3, as DNA: TGTGCCAGCAGTGAAAGCGGTCTCTGGCGTGAAAAACTGTTTTTT. It translates to CASSESGLWREKLFF.

This rearrangement joins TRBV7-2 to TRBJ1-2, with 7 nucleotides matching TRBD1. The CDR3 extends over 14 amino acids. Germline CDR1 and CDR2: SGHTA and FQGNSA. V lost 4 bases to trimming and J lost 6 bases; unmatched junction nucleotides: 8. CDR3 amino acids: CASSSKQGIHGYTF. The DNA for the CDR3 is TGTGCCAGCAGCTCCAAACAGGGGATCCATGGCTACACCTTC.

This clonotype has at least ten counts. This sequence joins TRBV29-1 and TRBJ2-5; 8 bases are a match to TRBD1. The CDR3 sequence is 13 residues long. After removal of 6 bases from V and 1 base from J, the junction contained 4 bases not matched to a gene. The germline CDR1 and CDR2 sequences are SQVTM and ANQGSEA. The CDR3 region is CSVDRGSQETQYF. The CDR3 DNA is TGCAGCGTCGACAGGGGAAGCCAAGAGACCCAGTACTTC.

This clonotype was seen at least ten times. The V call is TRBV27, the J call TRBJ2-5, with unresolved D. V shed 3 bases and J shed 5 bases, with 19 bases lying between them. This CDR3 region has 16 residues. The germline V gene has CDR1 MNHEY and CDR2 SMNVEV (reference sequence). The CDR3 reads CASSLISGIGIETQYF. CDR3 coding DNA: TGTGCCAGCAGTTTGATATCGGGCATCGGCATCGAGACCCAGTACTTC.

This clonotype was picked up many times. The CDR3 protein is CSGLAGVNEQFF. The CDR3 DNA sequence: TGCAGCGGGCTAGCGGGGGTCAATGAGCAGTTCTTC. This chain uses TRBV29-1 with TRBJ2-1; 10 nucleotides agree with TRBD2. The CDR3 has 12 residues. The J segment lost 6 bases and the V segment lost 7 bases, leaving 3 bases of the junction unmatched. CDR1 and CDR2 from the germline V gene are SQVTM and ANQGSEA.

This clonotype came up many times. The rearrangement links TRBV28 to TRBJ2-5; D not resolved. The CDR3 is 14 amino acids. Germline V gene sequence: CDR1 MDHEN, CDR2 SYDVKM. Trimming took off 5 bases at V and 10 bases at J, with 20 bases between the two ends. DNA of the CDR3: TGTGCCAGCAGTCCCCGTCTGTCCCGACTTAGCCAGTACTTC. As protein: CASSPRLSRLSQYF.

V usage is TRBV20-1 and J usage is TRBJ1-1; TRBD1 might be the D (6 bases). Per germline, CDR1 DFQATT and CDR2 SNEGSKA (reference sequence). V was pared by 6 bases and J by 0 bases, with 11 bases between. The CDR3 is 13 amino acids. The CDR3: CSAGAGVNTEAFF. DNA for the CDR3: TGCAGTGCGGGGGCAGGGGTGAACACTGAAGCTTTCTTT.

This clonotype came up many times. The rearrangement joins TRBV29-1 to TRBJ1-1, with D maybe TRBD1 (5 bases). Trimming shortened V by 4 bases and J by 4 bases, and 10 bases separated the two germline ends. Germline assignment: CDR1 SQVTM and CDR2 ANQGSEA. CDR3 length equals 12 residues. The CDR3 here is CSVVEGTTEAFF. Here the CDR3 DNA reads TGCAGCGTTGTAGAGGGGACCACTGAAGCTTTCTTT.

This clonotype was counted between two and nine times. The rearrangement links TRBV27 to TRBJ2-5, with D uncertain. The CDR3 runs 15 residues. The germline V and J ends were trimmed by 0 bases and 5 bases, with 13 bases remaining between them. The germline V gene has CDR1 MNHEY and CDR2 SMNVEV (reference sequence). In DNA form, the CDR3 reads TGTGCCAGCAGTTTATCTGGGCGGCACGGGGAGACCCAGTACTTC. It codes for CASSLSGRHGETQYF.

The chain couples TRBV5-1 to TRBJ1-6, with a tentative D call TRBD1 (6 bases). This CDR3 spans 15 amino acids. Germline V gene data show CDR1 as SGHRS and CDR2 as YFSETQ. Trimming pared 4 bases from V and 9 bases from J, leaving 17 bases between. The CDR3 protein is CASSTAQGGGSPLHF. CDR3 sequence (DNA): TGCGCCAGCAGCACGGCACAGGGTGGAGGTTCACCCCTCCACTTT. The full variable domain, with the rest looked up from reference TRBV5-1 and TRBJ1-6, is KAGVTQTPRYLIKTRGQQVTLSCSPISGHRSVSWYQQTPGQGLQFLFEYFSETQRNKGNFPGRFSGRQFSNSRSEMNVSTLELGDSALYLCASSTAQGGGSPLHFGNGTRLTVT.

The chain couples TRBV5-1 to TRBJ2-3; 7 bases match TRBD2. Germline values: CDR1 SGHRS, CDR2 YFSETQ. The CDR3 is 14 amino acids. Germline trimming cut 0 bases from V and 6 bases from J; bases unmatched to any gene: 4. CDR3 in amino acids: CASSLEVAGDTQYF. The CDR3 DNA follows: TGCGCCAGCAGCTTGGAGGTAGCGGGCGATACGCAGTATTTT.

This clonotype showed up just a few times. The conserved phenylalanine or tryptophan is not found at the CDR3 terminus, so this likely reflects a read error. The J gene is TRBJ1-2, the V gene TRBV11-3; 11 nucleotides align to TRBD1. Trimming removed 4 bases from V and 6 bases from J; junction bases left unmatched: 16. CDR1 SGHNT and CDR2 YENEEA come from the germline V gene. CDR3 length: 18 amino acids. CDR3 in amino acids: CASSSRGTGGNRDNGYTL. The CDR3 nucleotides are TGTGCCAGCAGCTCCCGGGGGACAGGGGGGAACCGCGATAATGGCTACACCCTC.

This clonotype was seen ten or more times. The gene calls are TRBV11-2 and TRBJ2-3, with D unresolved. This CDR3 has 9 amino acids. V lost 10 bases and J 8 bases, leaving 7 bases between the germline ends. Germline V lookup: CDR1 SGHAT, CDR2 FQNNGV. CDR3 amino acids: CATSPTQYF. The CDR3, as DNA: TGTGCCACCTCCCCTACGCAGTATTTT.

The sample holds many counts of this clonotype. The chain employs TRBV5-1 and TRBJ1-3; perhaps TRBD1 as D (6 bases). The V gene lost 7 bases and the J gene lost 3 bases, with 17 bases spanning the gap. The CDR3 spans 15 residues. The germline V gene has CDR1 SGHRS and CDR2 YFSETQ. CDR3 sequence reads: CASRPEGEGGNTIYF. For the CDR3, the DNA is TGCGCCAGCCGACCCGAGGGGGAAGGTGGAAACACCATATATTTT.

The chain links TRBV27 to TRBJ2-3, with D perhaps being TRBD1 or TRBD2 (6 bases each). The CDR3 is made up of 13 amino acids. V lost 4 bases, J lost 5 bases, and 10 bases lay in between. CDR1 MNHEY and CDR2 SMNVEV come from the germline V gene (reference sequence). CDR3 sequence reads: CASSWGAEDTQYF. As DNA, the CDR3 is TGTGCCAGCAGTTGGGGGGCGGAAGATACGCAGTATTTT.

This clonotype was detected many times. The chain combines TRBV5-8 with TRBJ1-1, with 7 nucleotides matching TRBD1. V was pared by 4 bases and J by 1 base, with 13 bases of the junction left unmatched. The CDR3 length is 17 residues. CDR1 and CDR2 from the germline V gene are SGHTS and YDEGEE. The CDR3 DNA sequence: TGTGCCAGCAGCCAAGGGAGGAGGGGGCTGGAGAACACTGAAGCTTTCTTT. It specifies CASSQGRRGLENTEAFF.

This clonotype was observed many times. The rearrangement links TRBV9 to TRBJ1-3; 7 nucleotides agree with TRBD1. This CDR3 contains 16 residues. Germline-derived CDR1 and CDR2 are SGDLS and YYNGEE. The V segment lost 0 bases and the J segment 0 bases; nucleotides outside the gene matches: 3. CDR3 nucleotide sequence: TGTGCCAGCAGCGTAGCGGGGACAGTCTCTGGAAACACCATATATTTT. Amino acids: CASSVAGTVSGNTIYF.

This clonotype was counted only a few times. This chain links TRBV7-9 with TRBJ2-1, with 8 positions matching TRBD2. Trimming cost V 5 bases and J 7 bases; bases outside gene matches: 10. The CDR3 runs to 15 residues. CDR1 is SEHNR, CDR2 FQNEAQ, per germline (reference sequence). The CDR3 here is CASSKSGGPWNEQFF. Here the CDR3 DNA reads TGTGCCAGCAGCAAAAGCGGGGGCCCGTGGAATGAGCAGTTCTTC.